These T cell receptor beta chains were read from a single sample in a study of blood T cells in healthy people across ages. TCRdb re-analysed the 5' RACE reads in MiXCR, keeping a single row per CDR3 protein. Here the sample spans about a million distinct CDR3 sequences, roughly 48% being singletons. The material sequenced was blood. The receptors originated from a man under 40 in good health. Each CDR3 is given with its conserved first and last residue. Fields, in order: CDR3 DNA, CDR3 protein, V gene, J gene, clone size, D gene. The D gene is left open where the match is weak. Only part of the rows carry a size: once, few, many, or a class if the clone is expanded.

CDR3nt: TGTGCCAGCAGTTTTCCTAGGGGATCCTACAATGAGCAGTTCTTC
CDR3aa: CASSFPRGSYNEQFF
v_gene: TRBV28
j_gene: TRBJ2-1
abundance: .
d_gene: .

CDR3nt: TGCGCCGGCAGCCATTCCGGGACTAGCGGGGGGCGGAGCTCCTACAATGAGCAGTTCTTC
CDR3aa: CAGSHSGTSGGRSSYNEQFF
v_gene: TRBV5-1
j_gene: TRBJ2-1
abundance: .
d_gene: TRBD2

CDR3nt: TGCAGCGTTGAGGGACAGGGGTCTCCCTACGAGCAGTACTTC
CDR3aa: CSVEGQGSPYEQYF
v_gene: TRBV29-1
j_gene: TRBJ2-7
abundance: few
d_gene: TRBD1

CDR3nt: TGTGCCAGCACCCTCCGGGACAGGCGTAACTATGGCTACACCTTC
CDR3aa: CASTLRDRRNYGYTF
v_gene: TRBV6-2/TRBV6-3
j_gene: TRBJ1-2
abundance: .
d_gene: TRBD1

CDR3nt: TGCAGCGTTGGGACGATAAGCTCCTACGAGCAGTACTTC
CDR3aa: CSVGTISSYEQYF
v_gene: TRBV29-1
j_gene: TRBJ2-7
abundance: few
d_gene: .

CDR3nt: TGCAGTGCACGCCAGGGGGCTACCTACAATGAGCAGTTCTTC
CDR3aa: CSARQGATYNEQFF
v_gene: TRBV20-1
j_gene: TRBJ2-1
abundance: once
d_gene: TRBD1

CDR3nt: TGTGCCAGCAGTTATTTGTGGGGAAAAGCTTTCTTT
CDR3aa: CASSYLWGKAFF
v_gene: TRBV6-5
j_gene: TRBJ1-1
abundance: .
d_gene: .

CDR3nt: TGTGCCAGCAGTTCCTACACGACCGGCGAGCGTGGCTACACCTTC
CDR3aa: CASSSYTTGERGYTF
v_gene: TRBV12-3/TRBV12-4
j_gene: TRBJ1-2
abundance: once
d_gene: .

CDR3nt: TGTGCCAGCAGCGTAGGTGAGGGAACTGAAGCTTTCTTT
CDR3aa: CASSVGEGTEAFF
v_gene: TRBV6-4
j_gene: TRBJ1-1
abundance: .
d_gene: .

CDR3nt: TGTGCCAGCAGTTCCGGTAGAGGGACTAGCGGAGGGAACCAAGAGACCCAGTACTTC
CDR3aa: CASSSGRGTSGGNQETQYF
v_gene: TRBV28
j_gene: TRBJ2-5
abundance: .
d_gene: TRBD2

CDR3nt: TGTGCCAGCACCCACTTTGGCGGGGTGCTAGCCAAAAACATTCAGTACTTC
CDR3aa: CASTHFGGVLAKNIQYF
v_gene: TRBV7-4
j_gene: TRBJ2-4
abundance: .
d_gene: .

CDR3nt: TGTGCCACCAGCATAGAGACAGGGAGGTACGAGCAGTACTTC
CDR3aa: CATSIETGRYEQYF
v_gene: TRBV15
j_gene: TRBJ2-7
abundance: .
d_gene: .

CDR3nt: TGTGCCAGCACTGGACTAGCGGGGCCTGCGGATACGCAGTATTTT
CDR3aa: CASTGLAGPADTQYF
v_gene: TRBV7-2
j_gene: TRBJ2-3
abundance: once
d_gene: TRBD2

CDR3nt: TGTGCCAGCAGTTACCTCTCCCCACTAGGGATAGCTCAGTACGAGCAGTACTTC
CDR3aa: CASSYLSPLGIAQYEQYF
v_gene: TRBV6-5
j_gene: TRBJ2-7
abundance: few
d_gene: .

CDR3nt: TGTGCCAGCAGTTACTCAGCAGGGGGGTCCCACGAGCAGTACTTC
CDR3aa: CASSYSAGGSHEQYF
v_gene: TRBV6-8
j_gene: TRBJ2-7
abundance: .
d_gene: .

CDR3nt: TGTGCCAGCAGCCAAGATCAAGGGTCCGGACGGACGGGCTACGAGCAGTACTTC
CDR3aa: CASSQDQGSGRTGYEQYF
v_gene: TRBV4-2
j_gene: TRBJ2-7
abundance: .
d_gene: .

CDR3nt: TGCGCCAGCAGCCTGACAGGGATCGGGGCCAACGTCCTGACTTTC
CDR3aa: CASSLTGIGANVLTF
v_gene: TRBV5-1
j_gene: TRBJ2-6
abundance: .
d_gene: TRBD1

CDR3nt: TGTGCCAGCAGTTCTACTAGCGGGGGGGCGAATGAGCAGTTCTTC
CDR3aa: CASSSTSGGANEQFF
v_gene: TRBV12-3/TRBV12-4
j_gene: TRBJ2-1
abundance: .
d_gene: TRBD2

CDR3nt: TGTGCCAGCAGTTTGGACAGAAGCACCGGGGAGCTGTTTTTT
CDR3aa: CASSLDRSTGELFF
v_gene: TRBV25-1
j_gene: TRBJ2-2
abundance: .
d_gene: .

CDR3nt: TGCGCCAGCAGCTCCCCCGACTCACTCCAAGAGACCCAGTACTTC
CDR3aa: CASSSPDSLQETQYF
v_gene: TRBV5-1
j_gene: TRBJ2-5
abundance: few
d_gene: .

CDR3nt: TGTGCCAGCAGACCCCCGGGACAGGGCCCCGAAAAACTGTTTTTT
CDR3aa: CASRPPGQGPEKLFF
v_gene: TRBV12-3/TRBV12-4
j_gene: TRBJ1-4
abundance: .
d_gene: TRBD1

CDR3nt: TGTGCCAGCAGTCACGAAATGAGGACTAGCGGTATTAAAGGTGCCAAAAACATTCAGTACTTC
CDR3aa: CASSHEMRTSGIKGAKNIQYF
v_gene: TRBV3-1
j_gene: TRBJ2-4
abundance: few
d_gene: TRBD2

CDR3nt: TGTGCCAGCAGTGAAGGGGGTTTCCCTGGGCAGCCCCAGCATTTT
CDR3aa: CASSEGGFPGQPQHF
v_gene: TRBV6-1
j_gene: TRBJ1-5
abundance: .
d_gene: .

CDR3nt: TGTGCCAGCAGCGTAGAGGACGGTAACTACGAGCAGTACTTC
CDR3aa: CASSVEDGNYEQYF
v_gene: TRBV7-6
j_gene: TRBJ2-7
abundance: .
d_gene: .

CDR3nt: TGTGCCAGCCGTCAGGCAGGAGTAGATACGCAGTATTTT
CDR3aa: CASRQAGVDTQYF
v_gene: TRBV6-6
j_gene: TRBJ2-3
abundance: .
d_gene: .

CDR3nt: TGCGCCAGCAGCTTCTCGAGACCTGGGACTAGCGGGGGTGAGACCCAGTACTTC
CDR3aa: CASSFSRPGTSGGETQYF
v_gene: TRBV5-1
j_gene: TRBJ2-5
abundance: few
d_gene: TRBD2

CDR3nt: TGTGCCAGCACCTACAGGGACTCCCAAACCTACGAGCAGTACTTC
CDR3aa: CASTYRDSQTYEQYF
v_gene: TRBV11-3
j_gene: TRBJ2-7
abundance: few
d_gene: .

CDR3nt: TGTGCCAGCATTCCCGACGGGGGCTCGAGCTCCTACAATGAGCAGTTCTTC
CDR3aa: CASIPDGGSSSYNEQFF
v_gene: TRBV2
j_gene: TRBJ2-1
abundance: .
d_gene: .

CDR3nt: TGTGCCAGCAGTTTTGACTACAGCACAGATACGCAGTATTTT
CDR3aa: CASSFDYSTDTQYF
v_gene: TRBV12-3/TRBV12-4
j_gene: TRBJ2-3
abundance: few
d_gene: .